These 2 T cell receptor beta chains originate from one sample sequenced in a study of cytomegalovirus exposure and HLA in healthy donors. The study ran its PCR with 60 Vbeta and 13 Jbeta primers. The table came from immunoSEQ multiplex PCR; TCRdb's copy has only in-frame clones and leaves some out. The table shows about 150,000 clones, with approximately 84% occurring only once. Sequenced: PBMCs. These receptors all stem from a girl under 18 in good health and CMV-seropositive.

The chain carries TRBV11-3 and TRBJ2-5, with 13 bases fitting TRBD2. The J call is doubtful: the DNA matches TRBJ2-7 better. This CDR3 is built from 15 residues. Germline V gene lookup returns CDR1 SGHNT and CDR2 YENEEA. The CDR3 DNA reads as TGTGCCAGCAGCTCGGGACTAGCGGGATACGACGAGCAGTACTTC. Its protein product is CASSSGLAGYDEQYF.

The rearrangement uses TRBV21-1 and TRBJ1-2; the tabulated D call, TRBD1, remains unverified against the DNA. TRBV21-1 is a pseudogene segment. The CDR3 has 13 residues. The CDR3 coding sequence is TGTGCCAGCAGGGTTGGGGGCCGGTATGGCTACACCTTC. Residues: CASRVGGRYGYTF.